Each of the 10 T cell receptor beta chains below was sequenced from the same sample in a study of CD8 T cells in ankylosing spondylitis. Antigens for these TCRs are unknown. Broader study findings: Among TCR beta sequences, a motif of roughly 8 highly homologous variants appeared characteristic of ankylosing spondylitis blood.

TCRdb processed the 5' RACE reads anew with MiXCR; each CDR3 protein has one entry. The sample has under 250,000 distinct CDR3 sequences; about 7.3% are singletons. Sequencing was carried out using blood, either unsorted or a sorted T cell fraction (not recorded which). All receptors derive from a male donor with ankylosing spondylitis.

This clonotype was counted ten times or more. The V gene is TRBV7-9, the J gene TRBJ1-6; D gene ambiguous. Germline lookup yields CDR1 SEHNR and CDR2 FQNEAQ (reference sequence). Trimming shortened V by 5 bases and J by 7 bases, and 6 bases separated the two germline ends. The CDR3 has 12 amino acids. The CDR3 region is CASSHGNSPLHF. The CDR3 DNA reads TGTGCCAGCAGCCACGGGAATTCACCCCTCCACTTT.

CDR3 sequence: CASSTRTGLEQYF. CDR3 in DNA: TGTGCCAGCAGCACCCGGACAGGGCTCGAGCAGTACTTC. This rearrangement joins TRBV13 to TRBJ2-7; 8 bases are shared with TRBD1. The V and J ends lost 5 bases and 6 bases, in that order; junction bases with no gene match: 6. The CDR3 totals 13 residues. In germline, CDR1 is PRHDT, CDR2 FYEKMQ (reference sequence).

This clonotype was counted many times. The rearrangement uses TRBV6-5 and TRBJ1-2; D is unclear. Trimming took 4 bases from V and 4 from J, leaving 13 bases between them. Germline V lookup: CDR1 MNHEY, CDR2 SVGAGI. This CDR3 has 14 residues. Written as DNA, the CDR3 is TGTGCCAGCAGTTCTACCCCGGACTTCTATGGCTACACCTTC. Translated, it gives CASSSTPDFYGYTF.

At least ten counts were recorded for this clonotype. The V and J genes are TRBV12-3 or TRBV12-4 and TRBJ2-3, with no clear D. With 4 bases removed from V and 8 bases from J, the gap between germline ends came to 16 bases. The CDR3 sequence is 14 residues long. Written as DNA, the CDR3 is TGTGCCAGCAGTTCGACGGTGCCGGTGGGTACGCAGTATTTT. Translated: CASSSTVPVGTQYF.

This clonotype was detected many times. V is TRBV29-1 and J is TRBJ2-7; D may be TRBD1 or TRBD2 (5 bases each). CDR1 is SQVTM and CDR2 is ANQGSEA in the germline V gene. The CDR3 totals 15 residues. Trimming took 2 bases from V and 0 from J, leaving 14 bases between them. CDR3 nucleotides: TGCAGCGTTGAATCGGACTGGGGGAGCTCCTACGAGCAGTACTTC. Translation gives CSVESDWGSSYEQYF.

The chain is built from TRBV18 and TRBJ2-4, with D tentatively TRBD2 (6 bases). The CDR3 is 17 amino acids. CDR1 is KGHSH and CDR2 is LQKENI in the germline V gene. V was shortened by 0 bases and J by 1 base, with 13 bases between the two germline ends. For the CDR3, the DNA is TGTGCCAGCTCACCACCGTTCGGGGGATTCGCCAAAAACATTCAGTACTTC. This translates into CASSPPFGGFAKNIQYF.

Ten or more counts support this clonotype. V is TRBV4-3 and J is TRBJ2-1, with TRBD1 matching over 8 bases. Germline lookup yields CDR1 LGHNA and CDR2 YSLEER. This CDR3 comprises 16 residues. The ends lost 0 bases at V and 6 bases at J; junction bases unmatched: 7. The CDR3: CASSQDRGQASNEQFF. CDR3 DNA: TGCGCCAGCAGCCAAGATAGGGGACAGGCTAGCAATGAGCAGTTCTTC.

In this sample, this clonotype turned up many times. The DNA of the CDR3 is TGTGCCAGCAGCTCCGGGACTAGCGAACACTACGAGCAGTACTTC. Translated, it gives CASSSGTSEHYEQYF. The V call is TRBV5-6, the J call TRBJ2-7; 10 nucleotides match TRBD2. There are 15 residues in the CDR3. V was clipped by 3 bases and J by 3 bases; unmatched bases: 6. Germline V gene lookup returns CDR1 SGHDT and CDR2 YYEEEE.

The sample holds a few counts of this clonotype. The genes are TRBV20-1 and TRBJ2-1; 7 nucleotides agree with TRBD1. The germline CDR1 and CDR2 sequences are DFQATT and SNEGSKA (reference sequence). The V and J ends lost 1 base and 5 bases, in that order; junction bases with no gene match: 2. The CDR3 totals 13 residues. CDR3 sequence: CSARVTGDNEQFF. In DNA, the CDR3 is TGCAGTGCTAGAGTTACAGGGGACAATGAGCAGTTCTTC.

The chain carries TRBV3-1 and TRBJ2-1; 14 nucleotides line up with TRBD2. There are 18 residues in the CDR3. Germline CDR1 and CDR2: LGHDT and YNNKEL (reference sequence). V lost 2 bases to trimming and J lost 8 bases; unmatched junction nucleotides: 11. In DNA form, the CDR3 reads TGTGCCAGCAGCCAACTGACTAGCGGGGGGGCCAGTGTAGATGAGCAGTTCTTC. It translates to CASSQLTSGGASVDEQFF.